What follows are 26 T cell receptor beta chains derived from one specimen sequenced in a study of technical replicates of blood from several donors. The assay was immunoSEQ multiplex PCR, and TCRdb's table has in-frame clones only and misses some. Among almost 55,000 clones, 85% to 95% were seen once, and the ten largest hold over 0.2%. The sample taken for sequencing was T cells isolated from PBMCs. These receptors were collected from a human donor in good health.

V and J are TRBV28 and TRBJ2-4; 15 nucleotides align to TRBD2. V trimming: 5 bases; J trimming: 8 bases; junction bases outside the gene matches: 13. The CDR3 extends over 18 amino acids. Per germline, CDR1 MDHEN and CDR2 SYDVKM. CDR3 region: CASSLSSGLAGGGDIQYF. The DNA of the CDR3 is TGTGCCAGCAGTCTCTCCTCGGGACTAGCGGGAGGAGGGGACATTCAGTACTTC.

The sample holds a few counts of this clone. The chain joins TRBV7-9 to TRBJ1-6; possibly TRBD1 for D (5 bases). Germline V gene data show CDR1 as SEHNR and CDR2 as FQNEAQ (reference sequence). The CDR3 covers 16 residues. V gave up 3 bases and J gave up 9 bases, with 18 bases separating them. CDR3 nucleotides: TGTGCCAGCAGCTTCTATACCTCCTCCGGGGGTTCACCCCTCCACTTT. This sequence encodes CASSFYTSSGGSPLHF. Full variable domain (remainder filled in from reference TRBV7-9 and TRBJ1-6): DTGVSQNPRHKITKRGQNVTFRCDPISEHNRLYWYRQTLGQGPEFLTYFQNEAQLEKSRLLSDRFSAERPKGSFSTLEIQRTEQGDSAMYLCASSFYTSSGGSPLHFGNGTRLTVT.

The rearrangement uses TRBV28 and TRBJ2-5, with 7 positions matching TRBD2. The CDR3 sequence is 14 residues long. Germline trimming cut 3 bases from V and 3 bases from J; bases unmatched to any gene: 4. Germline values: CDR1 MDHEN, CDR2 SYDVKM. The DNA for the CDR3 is TGTGCCAGCAGTTTGGCTAGCGGCGAAGAGACCCAGTACTTC. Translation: CASSLASGEETQYF.

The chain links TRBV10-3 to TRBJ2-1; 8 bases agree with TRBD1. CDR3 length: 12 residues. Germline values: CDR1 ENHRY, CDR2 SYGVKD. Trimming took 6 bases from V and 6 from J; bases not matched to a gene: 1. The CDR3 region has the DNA TGTGCCATCAGACAGGGGGTCAATGAGCAGTTCTTC. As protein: CAIRQGVNEQFF.

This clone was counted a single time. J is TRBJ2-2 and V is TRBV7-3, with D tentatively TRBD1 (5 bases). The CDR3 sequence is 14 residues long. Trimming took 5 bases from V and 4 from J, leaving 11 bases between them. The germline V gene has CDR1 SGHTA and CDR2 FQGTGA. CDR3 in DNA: TGTGCCAGCAGCCCTACAAGGGGCACCGGGGAGCTGTTTTTT. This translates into CASSPTRGTGELFF.

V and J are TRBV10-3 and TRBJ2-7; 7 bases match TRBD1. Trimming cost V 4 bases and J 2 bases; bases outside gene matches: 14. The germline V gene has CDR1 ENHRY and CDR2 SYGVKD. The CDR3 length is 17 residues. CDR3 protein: CAISATPGQALTYEQYF. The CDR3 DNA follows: TGTGCCATCAGTGCGACCCCCGGACAGGCCCTCACCTACGAGCAGTACTTC.

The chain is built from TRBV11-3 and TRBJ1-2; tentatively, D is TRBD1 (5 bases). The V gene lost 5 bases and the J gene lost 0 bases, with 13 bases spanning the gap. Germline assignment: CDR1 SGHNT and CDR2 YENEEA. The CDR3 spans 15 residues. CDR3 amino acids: CASSPDRVANYGYTF. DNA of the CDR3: TGTGCCAGCAGCCCCGACAGAGTGGCTAACTATGGCTACACCTTC. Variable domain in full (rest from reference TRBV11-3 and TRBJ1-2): EAGVVQSPRYKIIEKKQPVAFWCNPISGHNTLYWYLQNLGQGPELLIRYENEEAVDDSQLPKDRFSAERLKGVDSTLKIQPAELGDSAVYLCASSPDRVANYGYTFGSGTRLTVV.

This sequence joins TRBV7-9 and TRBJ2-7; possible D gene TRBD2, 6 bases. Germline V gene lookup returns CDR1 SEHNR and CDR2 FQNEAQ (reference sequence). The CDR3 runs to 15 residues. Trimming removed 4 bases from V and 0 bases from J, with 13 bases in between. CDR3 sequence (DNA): TGTGCCAGCAGCTATGGACTACAGAGCTCCTACGAGCAGTACTTC. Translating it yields CASSYGLQSSYEQYF.

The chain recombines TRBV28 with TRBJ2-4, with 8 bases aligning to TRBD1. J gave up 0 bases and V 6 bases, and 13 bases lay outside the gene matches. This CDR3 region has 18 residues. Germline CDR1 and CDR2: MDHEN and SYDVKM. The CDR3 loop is CASRTGQVLHLAKNIQYF. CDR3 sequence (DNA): TGTGCCAGCAGGACGGGACAGGTTCTTCATCTAGCCAAAAACATTCAGTACTTC.

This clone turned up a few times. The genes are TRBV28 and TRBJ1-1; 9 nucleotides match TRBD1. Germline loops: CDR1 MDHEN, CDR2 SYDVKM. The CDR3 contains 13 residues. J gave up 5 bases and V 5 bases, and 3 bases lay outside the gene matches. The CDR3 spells CASSIGQGTEAFF. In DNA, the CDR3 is TGTGCCAGCAGTATAGGACAGGGGACTGAAGCTTTCTTT.

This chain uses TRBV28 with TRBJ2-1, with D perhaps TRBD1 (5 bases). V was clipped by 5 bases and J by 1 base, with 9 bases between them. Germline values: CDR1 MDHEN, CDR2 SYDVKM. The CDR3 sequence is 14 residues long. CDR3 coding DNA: TGTGCCAGCAGTCAAGGGGTTTCCTACAATGAGCAGTTCTTC. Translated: CASSQGVSYNEQFF.

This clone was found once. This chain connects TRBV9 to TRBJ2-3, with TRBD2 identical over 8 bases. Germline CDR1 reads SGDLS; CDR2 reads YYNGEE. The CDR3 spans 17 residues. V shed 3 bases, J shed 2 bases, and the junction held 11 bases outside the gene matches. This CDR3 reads CASSGPQSGGPTDTQYF. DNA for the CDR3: TGTGCCAGCAGCGGACCCCAAAGCGGGGGCCCCACAGATACGCAGTATTTT.

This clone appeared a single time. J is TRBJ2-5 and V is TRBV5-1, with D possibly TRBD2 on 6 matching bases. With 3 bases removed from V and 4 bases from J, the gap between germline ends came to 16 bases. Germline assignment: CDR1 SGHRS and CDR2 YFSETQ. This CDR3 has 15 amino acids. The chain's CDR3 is CASSSGDLGGETQYF. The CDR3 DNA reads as TGCGCCAGCAGCTCGGGGGACTTGGGGGGAGAGACCCAGTACTTC.

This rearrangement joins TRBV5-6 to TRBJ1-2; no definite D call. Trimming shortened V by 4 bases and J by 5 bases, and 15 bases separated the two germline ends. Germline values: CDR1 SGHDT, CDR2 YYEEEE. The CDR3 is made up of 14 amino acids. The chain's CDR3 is CASSPTLTKYGYTF. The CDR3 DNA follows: TGTGCCAGCAGCCCGACTCTAACAAAATATGGCTACACCTTC.

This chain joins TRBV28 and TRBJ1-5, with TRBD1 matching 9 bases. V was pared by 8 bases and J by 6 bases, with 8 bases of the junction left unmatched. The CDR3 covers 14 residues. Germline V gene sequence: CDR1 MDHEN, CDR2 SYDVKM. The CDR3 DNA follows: TGTGCCAGCTTACCGGGACAGGGTGGTCAGCCCCAGCATTTT. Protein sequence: CASLPGQGGQPQHF.

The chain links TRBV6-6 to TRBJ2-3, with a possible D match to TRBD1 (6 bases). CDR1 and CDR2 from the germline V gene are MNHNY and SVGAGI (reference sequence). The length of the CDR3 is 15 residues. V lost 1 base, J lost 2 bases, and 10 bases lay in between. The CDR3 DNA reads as TGTGCCAGCAGTTACTTCAGACAGGTCACAGATACGCAGTATTTT. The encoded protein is CASSYFRQVTDTQYF.

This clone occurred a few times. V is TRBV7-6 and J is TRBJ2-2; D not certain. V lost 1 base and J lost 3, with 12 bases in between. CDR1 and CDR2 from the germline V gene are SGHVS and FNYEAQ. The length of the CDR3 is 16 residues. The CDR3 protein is CASSLGSERDTGELFF. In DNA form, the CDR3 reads TGTGCCAGCAGCTTAGGGTCGGAACGGGACACCGGGGAGCTGTTTTTT.

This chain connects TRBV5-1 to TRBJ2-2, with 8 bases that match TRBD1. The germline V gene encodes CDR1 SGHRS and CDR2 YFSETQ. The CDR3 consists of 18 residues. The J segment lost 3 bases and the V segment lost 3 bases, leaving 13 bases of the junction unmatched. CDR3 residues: CASSYAPSGQGDTGELFF. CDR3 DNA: TGCGCCAGCAGCTACGCCCCATCTGGACAGGGTGACACCGGGGAGCTGTTTTTT.

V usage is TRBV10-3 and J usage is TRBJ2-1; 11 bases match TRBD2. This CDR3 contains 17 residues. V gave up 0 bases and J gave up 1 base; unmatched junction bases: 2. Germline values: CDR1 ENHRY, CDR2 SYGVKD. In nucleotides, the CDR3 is TGTGCCATCAGTGAGTCCATAGCGGGAGGGTCCTACAATGAGCAGTTCTTC. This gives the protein CAISESIAGGSYNEQFF.

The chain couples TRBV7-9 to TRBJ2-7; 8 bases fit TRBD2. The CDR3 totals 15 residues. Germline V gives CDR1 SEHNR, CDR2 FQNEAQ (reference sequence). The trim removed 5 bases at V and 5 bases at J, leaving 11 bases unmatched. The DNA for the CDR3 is TGTGCCAGCAGCCACGACGGGAGGGCCAACGACGAGCAGTACTTC. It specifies CASSHDGRANDEQYF.

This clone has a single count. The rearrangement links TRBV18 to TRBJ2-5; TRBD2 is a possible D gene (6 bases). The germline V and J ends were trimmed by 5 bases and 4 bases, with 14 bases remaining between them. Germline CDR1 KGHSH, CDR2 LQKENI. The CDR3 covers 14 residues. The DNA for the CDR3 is TGTGCCAGCTCAAGAAGGCGGGGTCCAGAGACCCAGTACTTC. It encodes CASSRRRGPETQYF. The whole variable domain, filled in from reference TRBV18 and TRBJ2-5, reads NAGVMQNPRHLVRRRGQEARLRCSPMKGHSHVYWYRQLPEEGLKFMVYLQKENIIDESGMPKERFSAEFPKEGPSILRIQQVVRGDSAAYFCASSRRRGPETQYFGPGTRLLVL.

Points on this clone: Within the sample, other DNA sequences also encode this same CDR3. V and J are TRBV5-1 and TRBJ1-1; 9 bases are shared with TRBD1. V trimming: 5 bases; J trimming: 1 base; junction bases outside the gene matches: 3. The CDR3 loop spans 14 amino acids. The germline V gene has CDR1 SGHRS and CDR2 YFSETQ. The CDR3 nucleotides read TGCGCCAGCAGTCTGGACAGGGGGAACACTGAAGCTTTCTTT. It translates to CASSLDRGNTEAFF. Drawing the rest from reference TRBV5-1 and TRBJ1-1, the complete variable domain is KAGVTQTPRYLIKTRGQQVTLSCSPISGHRSVSWYQQTPGQGLQFLFEYFSETQRNKGNFPGRFSGRQFSNSRSEMNVSTLELGDSALYLCASSLDRGNTEAFFGQGTRLTVV.

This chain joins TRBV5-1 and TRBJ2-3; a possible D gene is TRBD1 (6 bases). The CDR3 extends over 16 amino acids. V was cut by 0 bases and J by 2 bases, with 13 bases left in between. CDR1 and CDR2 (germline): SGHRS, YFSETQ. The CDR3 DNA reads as TGCGCCAGCAGCTTGGTCGGGCAGGGGTTCACAGATACGCAGTATTTT. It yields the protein CASSLVGQGFTDTQYF.

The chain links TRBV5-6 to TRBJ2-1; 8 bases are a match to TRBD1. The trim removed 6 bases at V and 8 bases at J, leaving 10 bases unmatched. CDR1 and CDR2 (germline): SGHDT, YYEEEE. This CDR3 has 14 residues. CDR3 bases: TGTGCCAGCACCCCGGGACAGGCTTGGTATGAGCAGTTCTTC. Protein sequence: CASTPGQAWYEQFF.

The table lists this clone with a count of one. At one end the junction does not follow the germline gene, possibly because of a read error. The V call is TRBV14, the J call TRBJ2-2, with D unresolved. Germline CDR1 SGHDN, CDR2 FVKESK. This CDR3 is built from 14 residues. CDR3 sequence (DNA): TGTGCCAGCAGCGAACTCAGGAACCCCGGGGAGCTGTTTTTT. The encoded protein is CASSELRNPGELFF.

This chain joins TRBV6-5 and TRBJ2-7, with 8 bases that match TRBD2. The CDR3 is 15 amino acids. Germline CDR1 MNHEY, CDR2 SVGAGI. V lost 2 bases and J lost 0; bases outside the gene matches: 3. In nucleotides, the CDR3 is TGTGCCAGCAGTTACAACAGCGGGAGCTCCTACGAGCAGTACTTC. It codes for CASSYNSGSSYEQYF.